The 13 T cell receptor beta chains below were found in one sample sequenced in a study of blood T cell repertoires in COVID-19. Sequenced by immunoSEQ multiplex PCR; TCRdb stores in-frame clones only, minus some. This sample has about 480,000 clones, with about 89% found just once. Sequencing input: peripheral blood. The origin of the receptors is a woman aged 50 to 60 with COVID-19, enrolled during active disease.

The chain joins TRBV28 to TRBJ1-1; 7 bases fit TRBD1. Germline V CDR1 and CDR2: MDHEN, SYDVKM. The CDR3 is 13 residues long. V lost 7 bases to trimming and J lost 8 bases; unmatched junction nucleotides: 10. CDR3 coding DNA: TGTGCCAGCACCCTAAGGGGACAGATCGAAGCTTTCTTT. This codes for CASTLRGQIEAFF.

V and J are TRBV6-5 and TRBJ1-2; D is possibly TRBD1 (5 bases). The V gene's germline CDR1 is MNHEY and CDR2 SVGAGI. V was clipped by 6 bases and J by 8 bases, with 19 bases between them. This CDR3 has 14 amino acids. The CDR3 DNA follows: TGTGCCAGCAGACCCAGTTTAGGGGTTGGCGGCTACACCTTC. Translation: CASRPSLGVGGYTF.

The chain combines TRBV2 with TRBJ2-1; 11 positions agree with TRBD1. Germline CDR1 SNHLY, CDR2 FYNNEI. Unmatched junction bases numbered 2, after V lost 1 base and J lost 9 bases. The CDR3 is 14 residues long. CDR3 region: CASSEGTGGGEQFF. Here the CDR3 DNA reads TGTGCCAGCAGTGAAGGGACAGGGGGCGGTGAGCAGTTCTTC.

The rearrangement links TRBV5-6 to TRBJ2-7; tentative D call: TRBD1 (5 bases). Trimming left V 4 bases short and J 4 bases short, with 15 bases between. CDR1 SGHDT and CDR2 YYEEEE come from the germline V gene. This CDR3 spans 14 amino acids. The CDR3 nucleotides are TGTGCCAGCAGCGGCAGGACAAGGTTATACGAGCAGTACTTC. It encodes CASSGRTRLYEQYF.

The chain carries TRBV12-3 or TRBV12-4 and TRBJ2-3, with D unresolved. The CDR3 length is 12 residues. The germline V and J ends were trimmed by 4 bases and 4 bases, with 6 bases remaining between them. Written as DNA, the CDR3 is TGTGCCAGCAGTTACTATCCAGATACGCAGTATTTT. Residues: CASSYYPDTQYF.

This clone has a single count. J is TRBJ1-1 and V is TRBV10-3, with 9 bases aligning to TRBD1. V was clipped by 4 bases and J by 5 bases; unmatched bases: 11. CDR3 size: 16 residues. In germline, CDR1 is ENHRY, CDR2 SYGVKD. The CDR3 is CAISGAGTGKETEAFF. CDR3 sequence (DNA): TGTGCCATCAGTGGAGCTGGGACAGGGAAAGAGACTGAAGCTTTCTTT.

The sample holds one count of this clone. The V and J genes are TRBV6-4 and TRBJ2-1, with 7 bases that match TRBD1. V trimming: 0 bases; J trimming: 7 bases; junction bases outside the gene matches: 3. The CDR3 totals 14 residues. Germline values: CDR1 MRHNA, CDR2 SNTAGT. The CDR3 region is CASSDSKTGNEQFF. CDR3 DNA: TGTGCCAGCAGTGACTCCAAGACAGGGAATGAGCAGTTCTTC.

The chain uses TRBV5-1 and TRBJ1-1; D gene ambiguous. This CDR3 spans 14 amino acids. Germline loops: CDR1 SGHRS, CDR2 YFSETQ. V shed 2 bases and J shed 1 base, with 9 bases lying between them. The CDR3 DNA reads TGCGCCAGCAGCTTAGCCGGAGAGAACACTGAAGCTTTCTTT. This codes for CASSLAGENTEAFF.

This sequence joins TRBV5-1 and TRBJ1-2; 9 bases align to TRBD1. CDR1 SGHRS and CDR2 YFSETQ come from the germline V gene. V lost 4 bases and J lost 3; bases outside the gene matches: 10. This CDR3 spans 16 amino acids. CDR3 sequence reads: CASSIRDREEDYGYTF. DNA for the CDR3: TGCGCCAGCAGCATCCGGGACAGGGAGGAGGACTATGGCTACACCTTC.

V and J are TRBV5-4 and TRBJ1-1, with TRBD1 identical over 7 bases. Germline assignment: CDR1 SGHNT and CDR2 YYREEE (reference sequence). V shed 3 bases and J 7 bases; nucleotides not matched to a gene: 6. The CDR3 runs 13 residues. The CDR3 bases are TGTGCCAGCAGCTGGACAGGTTTTAATGAAGCTTTCTTT. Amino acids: CASSWTGFNEAFF.

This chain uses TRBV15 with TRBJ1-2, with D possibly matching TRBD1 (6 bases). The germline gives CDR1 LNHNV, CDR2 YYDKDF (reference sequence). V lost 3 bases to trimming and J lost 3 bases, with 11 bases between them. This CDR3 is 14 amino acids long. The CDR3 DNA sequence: TGTGCCACCAGCAGGGACAGAACCTACTATGGCTACACCTTC. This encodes CATSRDRTYYGYTF.

Written as DNA, the CDR3 is TGTGCCATCGCGAAAAGGGGCGGGGACAATGAGCAGTTCTTC. Translating it yields CAIAKRGGDNEQFF. The V and J genes are TRBV10-3 and TRBJ2-1; the D gene is possibly TRBD2 (6 bases). This CDR3 has 14 residues. Germline loops: CDR1 ENHRY, CDR2 SYGVKD. Trimming stripped 8 bases from V and 5 bases from J, with 16 bases between.

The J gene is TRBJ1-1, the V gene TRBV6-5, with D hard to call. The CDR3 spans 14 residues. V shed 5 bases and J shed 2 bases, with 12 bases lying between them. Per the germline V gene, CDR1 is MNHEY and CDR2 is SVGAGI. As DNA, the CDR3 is TGTGCCAGCAGTAAATTTGACACAAACACTGAAGCTTTCTTT. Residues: CASSKFDTNTEAFF.